This record covers a single TCR beta chain. The sample comes from a study of cytomegalovirus exposure and HLA in healthy donors. This CDR3 region has 10 residues. V shed 5 bases and J shed 8 bases, with 9 bases lying between them. CDR1 and CDR2 from the germline V gene are DFQATT and SNEGSKA (reference sequence). The primer mix had 60 Vbeta and 13 Jbeta primers. Data came from immunoSEQ multiplex PCR; TCRdb stores just in-frame clones and leaves some out. Recorded here are 74,000 or so clones; the top ten clones represent approximately 1.5%. The V gene is TRBV20-1, the J gene TRBJ1-2, with D possibly being TRBD1 (6 bases). This clonotype was obtained from a woman aged 55-75 years in good health and CMV-seronegative. The sequenced sample consisted of PBMCs. CDR3 bases: TGCAGTGCTTCAGGGGTAGGCTACACCTTC. Its protein is CSASGVGYTF.